This TCR beta chain stems from a study of cytomegalovirus exposure and HLA in healthy donors. Overall study findings and caveats: Using the classifier, cytomegalovirus status was reportedly diagnosed with high specificity and sensitivity. Most TCR sequences proved rare, with some public TCRs found in many donors.

This clone appeared once. No antigen is known for it. Clones were sequenced by immunoSEQ multiplex PCR, and TCRdb holds only the in-frame ones, with some missing. Here the sample spans 90,000 to 120,000 clones, around 82% being singletons. Germline CDR1 SNHLY, CDR2 FYNNEI. This CDR3 comprises 20 residues. The V end was cut by 6 bases, the J end by 0 bases, with 27 bases between. V usage is TRBV2 and J usage is TRBJ2-1; possibly TRBD2 for D (7 bases). The sequencing input was PBMCs. This clonotype was sampled from a woman between 18 and 30 years old in good health and CMV-seronegative. The CDR3 loop is CASSAKGGGNLISSYNEQFF. CDR3 DNA sequence: TGTGCCAGCAGCGCAAAAGGGGGGGGAAATCTTATCAGCTCCTACAATGAGCAGTTCTTC.